Listed below are T cell receptor beta chains from one sample, sequenced in a study of CD8+ T cells in alopecia areata. Data came from immunoSEQ multiplex PCR; TCRdb stores just in-frame clones and leaves some out. The sample has over 150,000 clones; around 63% are singletons. The source material was CD4+ T cells sorted from blood, sampled at week 0. These receptor sequences come from a human donor with alopecia areata. Each CDR3 is given with its conserved first and last residue. D genes are given only for firm matches. Size values are once, few and many counts, or a class for expanded clones, and some rows have none.

len	v_gene	d_gene	abundance	j_gene	CDR3nt	CDR3aa
12	TRBV25-1	NA	few	TRBJ2-3	TGTGCCAGCCGCGGCAGCAGGTATACGCAGTATTTT	CASRGSRYTQYF
18	TRBV5-6	TRBD2	few	TRBJ2-7	TGTGCCAGCAGCGCGGGACTAGCGGGGGCCCTTACAAACTACGAGCAGTACTTC	CASSAGLAGALTNYEQYF
15	TRBV4-3	NA	NA	TRBJ1-2	TGCGCCAGCAGCCAAGCCCGGGACCCAAACTATGGCTACACCTTC	CASSQARDPNYGYTF
11	TRBV29-1	NA	few	TRBJ2-1	TGCAGCGTCGCTTTACCCAATGAGCAGTTCTTC	CSVALPNEQFF
14	TRBV9	NA	NA	TRBJ2-7	TGTGCCAGCAGCGTAGGAGGGTTCTCCTACGAGCAGTACTTC	CASSVGGFSYEQYF
16	TRBV4-3	NA	NA	TRBJ1-5	TGCGCCAGCAGCCAAGGCCCGGGCCGAAGCAATCAGCCCCAGCATTTT	CASSQGPGRSNQPQHF
14	TRBV4-1	TRBD1	NA	TRBJ1-2	TGCGCCAGCAGCCTCCCTCAGGGGGCCGGCGGCTACACCTTC	CASSLPQGAGGYTF
12	TRBV29-1	NA	few	TRBJ2-7	TGCAGCGTAAGGGACAACTCCTACGAGCAGTACTTC	CSVRDNSYEQYF
13	TRBV2	NA	once	TRBJ1-1	TGTGCCAGCAGTGGATTCATGAGGGCGTCAGCTTTCTTT	CASSGFMRASAFF
16	TRBV11-3	TRBD1	NA	TRBJ2-5	TGTGCCAGCAGCTTAGAAGGGGGCGCCTACCAAGAGACCCAGTACTTC	CASSLEGGAYQETQYF
16	TRBV18	NA	NA	TRBJ1-2	TGTGCCAGCTCACCACAGGGCTTCGTGCCGTTTTATGGCTACACCTTC	CASSPQGFVPFYGYTF
14	TRBV2	TRBD2	NA	TRBJ2-7	TGTGCCAGCAGTTCTAGCGGGGGACCCTACGAGCAGTACTTC	CASSSSGGPYEQYF
15	TRBV4-3	TRBD1	NA	TRBJ1-2	TGCGCCAGCAGCCAAACAGGGGCCATTAACTATGGCTACACCTTC	CASSQTGAINYGYTF
13	TRBV29-1	NA	NA	TRBJ2-3	TGCAGCGTTGGGGCAGGGGGGCCAGATACGCAGTATTTT	CSVGAGGPDTQYF
14	TRBV14	NA	NA	TRBJ2-7	TGTGCCAGCAGCCAAGATCATAGTTCTGGCGAGCAGTACTTC	CASSQDHSSGEQYF
12	TRBV29-1	NA	NA	TRBJ1-2	TGCAGCGTGTTCGAGGCTAACTATGGCTACACCTTC	CSVFEANYGYTF
18	TRBV28	TRBD1	NA	TRBJ2-6	TGTGCCAGCAGTTCGACAGGGGGCCCTCCCTCTGGGGCCAACGTCCTGACTTTC	CASSSTGGPPSGANVLTF
15	TRBV25-1	TRBD1	NA	TRBJ1-6	TGTGCCACCCCGGGGACAGGCAACTATAATTCACCCCTCCACTTT	CATPGTGNYNSPLHF
11	TRBV2	NA	few	TRBJ2-5	TGTGCCAGCAGGGTTCAAGAGACCCAGTACTTC	CASRVQETQYF
13	TRBV29-1	TRBD2	NA	TRBJ2-1	TGCAGCGATCAGCGGGGGGGCTTGGATGAGCAGTTCTTC	CSDQRGGLDEQFF
14	TRBV19	NA	NA	TRBJ2-2	TGTGCCAGTAGTATAGGAGACAGGACCGGGGAGCTGTTTTTT	CASSIGDRTGELFF